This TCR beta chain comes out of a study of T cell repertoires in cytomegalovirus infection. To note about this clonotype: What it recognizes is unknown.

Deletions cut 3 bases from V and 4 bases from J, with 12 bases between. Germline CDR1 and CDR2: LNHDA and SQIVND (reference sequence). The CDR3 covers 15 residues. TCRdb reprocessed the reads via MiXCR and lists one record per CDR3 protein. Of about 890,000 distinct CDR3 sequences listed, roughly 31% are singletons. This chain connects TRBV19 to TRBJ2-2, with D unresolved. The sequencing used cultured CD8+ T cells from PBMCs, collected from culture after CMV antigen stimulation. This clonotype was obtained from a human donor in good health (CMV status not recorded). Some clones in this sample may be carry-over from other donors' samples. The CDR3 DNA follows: TGTGCCAGTAGTATTGTTAACATTATCACCGGGGAGCTGTTTTTT. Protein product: CASSIVNIITGELFF.